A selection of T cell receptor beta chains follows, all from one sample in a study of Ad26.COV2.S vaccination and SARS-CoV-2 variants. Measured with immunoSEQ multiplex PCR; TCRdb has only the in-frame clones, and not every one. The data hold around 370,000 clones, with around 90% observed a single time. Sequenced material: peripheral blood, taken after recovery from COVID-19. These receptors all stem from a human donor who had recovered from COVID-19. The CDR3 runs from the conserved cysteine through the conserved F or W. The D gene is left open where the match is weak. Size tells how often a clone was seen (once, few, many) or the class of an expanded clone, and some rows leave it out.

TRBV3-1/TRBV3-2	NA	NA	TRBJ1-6	TGTGCCAGCAGCCAAGGTGACACGCTCCCCAATTCACCCCTCCACTTT	CASSQGDTLPNSPLHF
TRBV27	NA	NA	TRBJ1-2	TGTGCCAGCAGTTTAGTCCCAGGGGATGGCTACACCTTC	CASSLVPGDGYTF
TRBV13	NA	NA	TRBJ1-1	TGTGCCAGCAGCCCCCGTGACGGCGCTGAAGCTTTCTTT	CASSPRDGAEAFF
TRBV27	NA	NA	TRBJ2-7	TGTGCCAGCAGTCGTGGGCTAGCAAGGGGCGAGCAGTACTTC	CASSRGLARGEQYF
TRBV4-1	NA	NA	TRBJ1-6	TGCGCCAGCAGCCAAGAGGGGGAAGCGAGCTCCTATAATTCACCCCTCCACTTT	CASSQEGEASSYNSPLHF
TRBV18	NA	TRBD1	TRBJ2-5	TGTGCCAGCTCACCCCGGCCAGGGGGCGCAGGGCCAGAGACCCAGTACTTC	CASSPRPGGAGPETQYF
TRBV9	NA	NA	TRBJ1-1	TGTGCCAGCAGCGTAGGGCACCCGGGCGGGCACACTGAAGCTTTCTTT	CASSVGHPGGHTEAFF
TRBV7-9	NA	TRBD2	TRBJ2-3	TGTGCCAGCAGTCCGGGACTAGGGGTTTATGGGACAGATACGCAGTATTTT	CASSPGLGVYGTDTQYF
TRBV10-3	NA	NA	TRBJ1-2	TGTGCGTCGGGGGCGGGCGGCTACACCTTC	CASGAGGYTF
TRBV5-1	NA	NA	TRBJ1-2	TGCGCCAGCAGCTCCGATACGCGGAGCGGCTACACCTTC	CASSSDTRSGYTF
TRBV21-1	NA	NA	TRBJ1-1	TGTGCCAGCAGAAAAAAAAAGGGAGTGGGGGGCCACTTGAACACTGAAGCTTTCTTT	CASRKKKGVGGHLNTEAFF
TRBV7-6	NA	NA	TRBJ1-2	TGTGCCAGCAGTTTCACCCTCGGGGGGGACCCATATGGCTACACCTTC	CASSFTLGGDPYGYTF
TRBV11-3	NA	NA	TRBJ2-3	TGTGCCAGCAGCTGGAGGGCATCTAGCACAGATACGCAGTATTTT	CASSWRASSTDTQYF
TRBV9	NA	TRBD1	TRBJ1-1	TGTGCCAGCGGAAGGGGGCCCGGGAACACTGAAGCTTTCTTT	CASGRGPGNTEAFF
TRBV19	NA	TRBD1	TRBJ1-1	TGTGCCAGTAGTATCAAAACAGGGGCGGGGGACACTGAAGCTTTCTTT	CASSIKTGAGDTEAFF
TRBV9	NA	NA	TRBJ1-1	TGTGCCAGCAGCGTAGTTGGTGAGGAGAGGGCTGAAGCTTTCTTT	CASSVVGEERAEAFF
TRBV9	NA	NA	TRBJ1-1	TGTGCCAGCAGCGTAGGGCTGTTGAACACTGAAGCTTTCTTT	CASSVGLLNTEAFF
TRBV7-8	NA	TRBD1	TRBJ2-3	TGTGCCAGCAGCTTAGAGGGACAGGGGGGCGCAGATACGCAGTATTTT	CASSLEGQGGADTQYF
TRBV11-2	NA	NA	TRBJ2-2	TGTGCCAGCAGCTCTTTGGGACGGAACACCGGGGAGCTGTTTTTT	CASSSLGRNTGELFF
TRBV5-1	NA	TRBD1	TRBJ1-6	TGCGCCAGCAGCGTGACAGGGGCCCTCAATTCACCCCTCCACTTT	CASSVTGALNSPLHF
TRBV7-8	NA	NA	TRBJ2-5	TGTGCCAGCAGCTCTTTGGGTCCAGCGTACGAGACCCAGTACTTC	CASSSLGPAYETQYF
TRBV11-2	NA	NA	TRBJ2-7	TGTGCCAGCAGCCCCTGGGGCGCGGGGTCACTCTACGAGCAGTACTTC	CASSPWGAGSLYEQYF
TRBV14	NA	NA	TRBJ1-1	TGTGCCAGCAGCTATACAGTGAACACTGAAGCTTTCTTT	CASSYTVNTEAFF
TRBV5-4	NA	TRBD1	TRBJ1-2	TGTGCCGTGTGGGACAGACTTAACTATGGCTACACCTTC	CAVWDRLNYGYTF
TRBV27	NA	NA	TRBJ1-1	TGTGCCAGCAGTTTATGGGCCAAGGGAGGAACTGAAGCTTTCTTT	CASSLWAKGGTEAFF
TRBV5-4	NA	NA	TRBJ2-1	TGTGCCAGCAAACAAGAGGGGGGGAGGGTTAGCTACAATGAGCAGTTCTTC	CASKQEGGRVSYNEQFF
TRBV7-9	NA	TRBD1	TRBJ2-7	TGTGCCAGCAGCCCCAGGACAGGGGGCCTCTGGGAGCAGTACTTC	CASSPRTGGLWEQYF
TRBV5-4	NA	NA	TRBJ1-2	TGTGCCGGAACAAACTACAGCATTAACTATGGCTACACCTTC	CAGTNYSINYGYTF
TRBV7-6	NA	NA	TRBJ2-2	TGTGCCAGCAGCTCGAGGACGGGGGACAACACCGGGGAGCTGTTTTTT	CASSSRTGDNTGELFF
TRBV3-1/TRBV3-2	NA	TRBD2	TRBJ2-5	TGTGCCAGCAGCCAAGGACTAGCCGGGGCCCAGTACTTC	CASSQGLAGAQYF
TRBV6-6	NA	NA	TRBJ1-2	TGTGCCAGCAGTACCCGAGGACAGTGGCGTAGCTATGGCTACACCTTC	CASSTRGQWRSYGYTF
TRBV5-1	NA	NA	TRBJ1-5	TGCGCCAGCAGTAGCGGGGAGGGTCAGCCCCAGCATTTT	CASSSGEGQPQHF
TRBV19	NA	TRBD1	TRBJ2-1	TGTGCCAGTAGTGCGGACAGGGGCCGGAGCTCCTACAATGAGCAGTTCTTC	CASSADRGRSSYNEQFF
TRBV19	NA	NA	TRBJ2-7	TGTGCCAGTAGTTTAGGCGCCTTGGGAGAGCAGTACTTC	CASSLGALGEQYF
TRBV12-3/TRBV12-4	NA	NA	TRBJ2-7	TGTGCCAGCAGTTCTCGACAGTTATACGAGCAGTACTTC	CASSSRQLYEQYF
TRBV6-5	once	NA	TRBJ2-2	TGTGCCAGCAACGGGGTCGGGGTCGGGGAGCTGTTTTTT	CASNGVGVGELFF
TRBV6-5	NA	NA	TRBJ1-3	TGTGCCAGCAGTCCCCTAGGACAGGGAAACACCATATATTTT	CASSPLGQGNTIYF
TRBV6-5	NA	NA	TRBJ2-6	TGTGCCAGCAGCCAGAGCTCTGGGGCCAACGTCCTGACTTTC	CASSQSSGANVLTF
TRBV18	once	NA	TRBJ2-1	TGTGCCAGCTCACCAGCGAATGAGCAGTTCTTC	CASSPANEQFF
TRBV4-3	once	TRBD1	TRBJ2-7	TGCGCCAGCAGCCTCCAACAGGGGGGCTCCTACGAGCAGTACTTC	CASSLQQGGSYEQYF
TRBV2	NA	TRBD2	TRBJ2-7	TGTGCCAGCAGTGATGCAGCGGGGGCCTTCTACGAGCAGTACTTC	CASSDAAGAFYEQYF
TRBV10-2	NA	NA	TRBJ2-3	TGCGCCAGCGCACGAGGGGCGGGGACCCGGGTGGGAGCAGATACGCAGTATTTT	CASARGAGTRVGADTQYF
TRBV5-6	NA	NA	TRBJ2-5	TGTGCCAGCAGCAGTCAAGAGACCCAGTACTTC	CASSSQETQYF
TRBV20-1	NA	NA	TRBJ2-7	TGCAGTGCTAGTGTGGGGGCAGGGGCATACGATCAGCAGTACTTC	CSASVGAGAYDQQYF
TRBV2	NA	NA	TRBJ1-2	TGTGCCAGCTGGGGCGGGGAAAACTATGGCTACACCTTC	CASWGGENYGYTF